Sequencing of this TCR beta chain was carried out in a study of T cell responses to AZD1222 COVID-19 vaccine. Regarding this clone: Its cognate antigen is unknown.

J lost 1 base, V lost 4 bases, and 3 bases had no gene match. CDR3 size: 15 residues. Germline V gives CDR1 SGHTA, CDR2 FQGTGA. Whole-study findings and limits: Recipients of two AZD1222 doses showed rising Spike-specific TCR breadth and depth.

The data were produced by immunoSEQ multiplex PCR, yet TCRdb's version contains in-frame clones alone and is incomplete. The table has roughly 140,000 clones, approximately 89% seen once; the top ten hold roughly 3.5%. The receptor was derived from an adult in good health. The sequenced sample was peripheral blood, obtained on day 0 of MenACWY control vaccination. The rearrangement links TRBV7-3 to TRBJ2-7, with 11 positions matching TRBD2. CDR3 bases: TGTGCCAGCAGCTCCGGGACTAGCGGTTCCTACGAGCAGTACTTC. Encoded protein: CASSSGTSGSYEQYF.